This TCR beta chain appears in the sequencing data of a study of CD8 T cells in Susac syndrome. Germline V gene data show CDR1 as GTSNPN and CDR2 as SVGIG (reference sequence). The CDR3 totals 15 residues. V lost 0 bases and J lost 1; bases outside the gene matches: 5. RNA, at 0.5 to 1 ug, was reverse transcribed with random hexamers. Amplification of TCR beta CDR3 by immunoSEQ multiplex PCR spanned 54 Vbeta and 13 Jbeta. TCRdb independently ran MiXCR on the immunoSEQ multiplex PCR reads; one entry per CDR3 protein. The profile shows 100,000 to 150,000 distinct CDR3 sequences, around 86% of them singletons.

This chain links TRBV30 with TRBJ1-1; 7 nucleotides align to TRBD1. This sequence was found in a human donor with multiple sclerosis. The sequencing input was CD8+ T cells from PBMCs. The CDR3 bases are TGTGCCTGGAGTGTCTTCTCAGGGGGGAACACTGAAGCTTTCTTT. Translation gives CAWSVFSGGNTEAFF. Using reference TRBV30 and TRBJ1-1 for the parts outside the CDR3, the full variable domain is SQTIHQWPATLVQPVGSPLSLECTVEGTSNPNLYWYRQAAGRGLQLLFYSVGIGQISSEVPQNLSASRPQDRQFILSSKKLLLSDSGFYLCAWSVFSGGNTEAFFGQGTRLTVV.